This T cell receptor (beta chain) was sequenced in a study of beta chain features in type 1 diabetes. Of the isolated RNA, all was reverse transcribed, and so the sequenced material was expressed TCRB transcripts. The average output of naive, central memory and regulatory T cell samples was around 3.5 million reads. TCRdb keeps only in-frame clones here, not all; method: immunoSEQ multiplex PCR. The sample includes more than 140,000 clones, roughly 9.7% seen only once; the top ten take approximately 0.65%. Regarding this clone: This sample includes further DNA sequences coding for the same CDR3.

The V and J ends lost 1 base and 0 bases respectively, with 7 bases between them. CDR3 length equals 14 residues. Germline loops: CDR1 SGHTA, CDR2 FQGNSA. The rearrangement links TRBV7-2 to TRBJ2-7; unclear D gene. Sequences were obtained from central memory CD4+ T cells from blood. This receptor was obtained from a woman aged 40 to 50 in good health. CDR3: CASSLVRGSYEQYF. The CDR3 DNA is TGTGCCAGCAGCTTAGTGCGAGGCTCCTACGAGCAGTACTTC.